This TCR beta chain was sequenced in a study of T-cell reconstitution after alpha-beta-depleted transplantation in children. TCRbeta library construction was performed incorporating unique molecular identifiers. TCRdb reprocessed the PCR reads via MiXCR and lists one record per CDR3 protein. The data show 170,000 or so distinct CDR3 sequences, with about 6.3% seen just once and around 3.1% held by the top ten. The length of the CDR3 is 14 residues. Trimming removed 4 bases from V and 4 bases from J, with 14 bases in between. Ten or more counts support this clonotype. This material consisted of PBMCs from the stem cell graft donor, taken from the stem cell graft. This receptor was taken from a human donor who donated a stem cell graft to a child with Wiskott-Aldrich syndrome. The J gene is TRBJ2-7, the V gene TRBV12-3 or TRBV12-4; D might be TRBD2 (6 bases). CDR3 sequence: CASSSGTGGYEQYF. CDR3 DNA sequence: TGTGCCAGCAGTTCCGGGACTGGGGGGTACGAGCAGTACTTC.